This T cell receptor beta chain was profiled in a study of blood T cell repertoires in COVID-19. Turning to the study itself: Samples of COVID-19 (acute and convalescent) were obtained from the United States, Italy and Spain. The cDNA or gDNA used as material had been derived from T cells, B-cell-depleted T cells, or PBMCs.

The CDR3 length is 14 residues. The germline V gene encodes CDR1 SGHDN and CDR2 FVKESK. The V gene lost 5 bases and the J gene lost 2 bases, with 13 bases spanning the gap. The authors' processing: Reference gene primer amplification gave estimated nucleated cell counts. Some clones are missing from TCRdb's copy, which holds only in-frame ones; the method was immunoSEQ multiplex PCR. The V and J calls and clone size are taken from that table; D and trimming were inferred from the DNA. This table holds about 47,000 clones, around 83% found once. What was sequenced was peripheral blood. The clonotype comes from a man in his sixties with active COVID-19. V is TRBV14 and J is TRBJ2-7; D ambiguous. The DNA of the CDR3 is TGTGCCAGCAGCTCCGGTAGAGGCGCCTACGAGCAGTACTTC. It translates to CASSSGRGAYEQYF. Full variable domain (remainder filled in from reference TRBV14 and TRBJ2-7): EAGVTQFPSHSVIEKGQTVTLRCDPISGHDNLYWYRRVMGKEIKFLLHFVKESKQDESGMPNNRFLAERTGGTYSTLKVQPAELEDSGVYFCASSSGRGAYEQYFGPGTRLTVT.